Following are 8 T cell receptor beta chains from one sample sequenced in a study of human T cells and chemical hapten exposure. TCRdb analysed the RACE reads with MiXCR anew, one entry per CDR3 protein. The sample has some 400,000 distinct CDR3 sequences, around 5% seen once. Sample time point: patch test 1, 2 weeks after DPC sensitization. Noted treatment: therapeutic diphenylcyclopropenone sensitization with weekly scalp DPC. The input for sequencing was whole blood, taken in connection with sensitization to the hapten diphenylcyclopropenone (DPC). These receptors were collected from a woman aged 50 to 65 with alopecia areata. Some clones in this sample may be carry-over from other donors' samples.

This chain connects TRBV14 to TRBJ2-2, with D maybe TRBD1 (6 bases). Germline V lookup: CDR1 SGHDN, CDR2 FVKESK. V lost 0 bases and J 2 bases, leaving 13 bases between the germline ends. The CDR3 spans 17 residues. The CDR3 loop is CASSQDDRDKNTGELFF. CDR3 sequence (DNA): TGTGCCAGCAGCCAAGATGACCGGGACAAAAACACCGGGGAGCTGTTTTTT.

Ten or more counts support this clonotype. The chain employs TRBV6-2 or TRBV6-3 and TRBJ1-5; D gene ambiguous. Trimming removed 0 bases from V and 4 bases from J, with 16 bases in between. CDR3 size: 17 residues. Germline V lookup: CDR1 MNHEY, CDR2 SVGEGT. The CDR3 sequence is CASSYSRVLTGNQPQHF. The CDR3 coding sequence is TGTGCCAGCAGTTACTCGAGAGTTTTGACGGGTAATCAGCCCCAGCATTTT.

This clonotype has a count of ten or more. This sequence joins TRBV4-1 and TRBJ2-3; D is uncertain. Germline V lookup: CDR1 MGHRA, CDR2 YSYEKL. The CDR3 extends over 13 amino acids. V was clipped by 0 bases and J by 11 bases, with 12 bases between them. The CDR3 DNA sequence: TGCGCCAGCAGCCAAGAGTTGGCGTATCAGCAGTATTTT. Protein: CASSQELAYQQYF.

This clonotype has ten or more counts. The DNA of the CDR3 is TGTGCCAGCAGCGTAGAGGCCGGAGCCGCCTACGAGCAGTACTTC. This codes for CASSVEAGAAYEQYF. V is TRBV9 and J is TRBJ2-7, with D unresolved. The CDR3 covers 15 residues. Trimming stripped 0 bases from V and 2 bases from J, with 12 bases between. Germline CDR1 is SGDLS and CDR2 is YYNGEE.

The chain uses TRBV20-1 and TRBJ1-4; no definite D call. V dropped 7 bases and J dropped 0 bases, with 9 bases sitting between them. The length of the CDR3 is 13 residues. The germline CDR1 and CDR2 sequences are DFQATT and SNEGSKA (reference sequence). The CDR3 nucleotides read TGCAGTGTCCCACCACCAACTAATGAAAAACTGTTTTTT. Amino acid sequence: CSVPPPTNEKLFF.

This clonotype was seen at least ten times. The V gene is TRBV9, the J gene TRBJ2-1; 10 bases fit TRBD2. J gave up 8 bases and V 3 bases, and 11 bases lay outside the gene matches. Germline V gene sequence: CDR1 SGDLS, CDR2 YYNGEE. This CDR3 is built from 16 residues. As DNA, the CDR3 is TGTGCCAGCAGCGCGGGGGATAGCGGGAGGCGGGATGAGCAGTTCTTC. Protein product: CASSAGDSGRRDEQFF.

The chain couples TRBV5-4 to TRBJ1-2; TRBD1 is a possible D gene (5 bases). V lost 4 bases, J lost 0 bases, and 19 bases lay in between. This CDR3 contains 17 residues. CDR1 and CDR2 from the germline V gene are SGHNT and YYREEE (reference sequence). The CDR3 DNA reads TGTGCCAGCAGCCGCGGACGGGACCGAGTAGCTAACTATGGCTACACCTTC. It encodes CASSRGRDRVANYGYTF.

In the case of this clonotype: This may be a read error, as it is one base from a much larger clone. This rearrangement joins TRBV14 to TRBJ2-3; TRBD2 aligns across 14 bases. CDR3 size: 18 residues. The J segment lost 10 bases and the V segment lost 0 bases, leaving 12 bases of the junction unmatched. CDR1 and CDR2 from the germline V gene are SGHDN and FVKESK. This chain's CDR3 is CASSQDVSGTSGRNAQYF. The CDR3 nucleotides are TGTGCCAGCAGCCAAGATGTATCGGGGACTAGCGGGAGAAATGCGCAGTATTTT.